This paragraph covers one T cell receptor (beta chain) sequence. The specificity of this receptor is unknown. No base quality information exists; no much larger clone differs at one position. These data come from a study of blood T cell repertoires in COVID-19 (dated by TCRdb to the early 2020s). General notes on the study: Samples covering the acute and convalescent phases of COVID-19 were provided by collaborators in the United States, Italy and Spain. Where HLA class I and class II types were available, the types were taken from metadata supplied by the sample provider, not from assay-based typing. Subjects who had been exposed to COVID-19, were actively infected with it, or had recovered from it provided the deeply sampled blood TCRbeta repertoires that made up the dataset. Sample metadata almost always included a de-identified subject ID, COVID-19 status, age in years and sex. The material from the prospective study consisted of cDNA or gDNA derived from T cells, B-cell-depleted T cells, or PBMCs. The samples were drawn from two sources: the first 160 participants of the ongoing ImmuneRACE study, and 1,200 or so subjects contributed by 6 global collaborators. A freely available public database, intended as a resource for researchers studying the immune response to SARS-CoV-2, is where the repertoires were released.

What the study reported, not specific to this receptor: The quantity of clinical and demographic metadata differed by source and by participant and was supplied without curation.

CDR1 and CDR2, per the germline V gene, are LGHNA and YSLEER. The V and J ends are trimmed by 0 bases and 7 bases, leaving 19 bases between them. Inclusive of the bounding cysteine and phenylalanine, the CDR3 is 16 residues long. Kept here is only the CDR3 DNA, which spans 48 bases and is read in frame from base 1. TCRbeta CDR3 regions were amplified from genomic DNA using the immunoSEQ Assay, a bias-controlled multiplex PCR. The source study handled its data this way. Within the assay, amplification of reference gene primers was used to estimate how many nucleated cells each sample contained. To quantify the absolute abundance of each unique TCRbeta CDR3 rearrangement, sequence reads were collapsed and filtered. For each sample, productive Simpson clonality was calculated as the square root of Simpson's diversity index across productive rearrangements. The table was pulled from immuneACCESS by TCRdb, which kept in-frame rearrangements only. Such tables lose some clones; where checked, under half of the loss comes from unresolved V genes, and the rest has no known cause. V and J calls and clone size are given by that table; D and trimming were obtained from the DNA. The sample contains some 170,000 clones, roughly 87% of them found a single time. The ten largest clones capture around 1.2% of the sample.

Enrolling through a virtual design, the prospective study's participants ranged in age from roughly 18 to 95 years and lived across 20 to 30 United States geographic areas. In the prospective study, participants were assigned to cohorts based on the clinical history participants reported in a screening survey and a study questionnaire. Each participant in the prospective study had whole blood, serum and a nasopharyngeal or oropharyngeal swab collected by mobile phlebotomists. Additional blood draws and questionnaires over an approximately 2-month period could optionally be provided by prospective study participants. Before DNA extraction, prospective study blood samples were shipped either frozen or at room temperature.

Sequenced sample: PBMCs or T cells enriched from blood (not recorded which). In this chain, TRBV4-3 is recombined with TRBJ2-7; TRBD1 could be the D gene, as 5 bases match. This TCR derives from a human donor with acute COVID-19. The donor label of this sample is uncertain. The CDR3 sequence is CASSQDRQGPLGEQYF. DNA sequence: TGCGCCAGCAGCCAAGATAGGCAGGGTCCCCTCGGTGAGCAGTACTTC.